The T cell receptor (beta chain) under discussion was sequenced for a study of CD8 T cells in Susac syndrome. After extraction with the RNeasy kit, roughly 0.45 to 1 ug of the RNA was reverse transcribed using random hexamers. An immunoSEQ multiplex PCR amplified TCR beta CDR3 over 54 Vbeta and 13 Jbeta. TCRdb re-called the immunoSEQ multiplex PCR reads with MiXCR, one entry per CDR3 protein. This table holds fewer than 150,000 distinct CDR3 sequences, 95% found once. About this clonotype: Its cognate antigen is unknown.

The CDR3 length is 15 residues. Trimming at V came to 5 bases and at J to 4 bases, leaving 10 bases not matched to a gene. The germline V gene encodes CDR1 MDHEN and CDR2 SYDVKM. General observations from the study: The study conceded that relatively few individuals underwent its TCR sequencing and HLA analysis. In total CD8+ repertoires, about 17 Susac-specific public clones were detected, and CD8+ TEMRA repertoires contained four or five.

The chain employs TRBV28 and TRBJ2-5, with TRBD1 matching 7 bases. Sequenced: CD8+ T cells from PBMCs. The source of this sequence is a human donor with Susac syndrome. The CDR3 nucleotides read TGTGCCAGCAGTGAAACAGGGGCTGGGGGAGAGACCCAGTACTTC. It specifies CASSETGAGGETQYF.